This passage covers 8 T cell receptor beta chains from one sample sequenced in a study of cytomegalovirus exposure and HLA in healthy donors. Produced via immunoSEQ multiplex PCR; TCRdb's table is partial and in-frame only. The sample shows 70,000 to 80,000 clones, 94% of them seen only once. Sequenced material: PBMCs. Receptors were obtained from a woman younger than 30 in good health and CMV-seronegative.

The chain joins TRBV13 to TRBJ1-5; the D is unclear. Germline V gene data show CDR1 as PRHDT and CDR2 as FYEKMQ (reference sequence). The CDR3 is made up of 12 amino acids. Trimming took 4 bases from V and 4 from J, leaving 5 bases between them. The CDR3 DNA follows: TGTGCCAGCAGCTCCCTAAATCAGCCCCAGCATTTT. Translating gives CASSSLNQPQHF. The full variable domain, rest sourced from reference TRBV13 and TRBJ1-5, is AAGVIQSPRHLIKEKRETATLKCYPIPRHDTVYWYQQGPGQDPQFLISFYEKMQSDKGSIPDRFSAQQFSDYHSELNMSSLELGDSALYFCASSSLNQPQHFGDGTRLSIL.

This chain connects TRBV7-9 to TRBJ1-2; D not resolved. The germline CDR1 and CDR2 sequences are SEHNR and FQNEAQ (reference sequence). This CDR3 has 14 amino acids. Trimming removed 6 bases at V and 4 bases at J, with 15 bases between. CDR3: CASRHESDGYGYTF. The CDR3 DNA follows: TGTGCCAGCAGACATGAATCTGATGGCTATGGCTACACCTTC.

This chain connects TRBV28 to TRBJ2-6; D might be TRBD1 (5 bases). The CDR3 sequence is 15 residues long. The germline V gene encodes CDR1 MDHEN and CDR2 SYDVKM. V was trimmed by 6 bases and J by 0 bases, leaving 9 bases between them. CDR3 sequence (DNA): TGTGCCAGCAGCCGAACAGGCTCTGGGGCCAACGTCCTGACTTTC. Its protein product is CASSRTGSGANVLTF.

This clone has just one count. The genes are TRBV15 and TRBJ1-5, with D uncertain. The CDR3 is 15 residues long. CDR1 and CDR2 from the germline V gene are LNHNV and YYDKDF (reference sequence). The V end lost 5 bases, the J end lost 4 bases, and 15 bases lay between the germline ends. CDR3 nucleotides: TGTGCCACCAGCCCAATATTAGAGGGAAATCAGCCCCAGCATTTT. It yields the protein CATSPILEGNQPQHF.

This clone was counted ten times or more. The chain uses TRBV7-3 and TRBJ1-1; 8 bases map to TRBD1. Germline CDR1 is SGHTA and CDR2 is FQGTGA. The CDR3 covers 14 residues. The V and J ends lost 2 bases and 6 bases, in that order; junction bases with no gene match: 5. Written as DNA, the CDR3 is TGTGCCAGCAGCTTACATCAGGGGGCGGCTGAAGCTTTCTTT. It encodes CASSLHQGAAEAFF.

The chain recombines TRBV4-2 with TRBJ2-7, with D hard to call. Germline V lookup: CDR1 LGHNA, CDR2 YNFKEQ. CDR3 length: 14 amino acids. Trimming removed 4 bases at V and 9 bases at J, with 19 bases between. DNA for the CDR3: TGTGCCAGCAGCCCGGGTGAACCGGAACTGGGGCAGTACTTC. This translates into CASSPGEPELGQYF.

J is TRBJ2-1 and V is TRBV30, with 8 bases fitting TRBD2. V was clipped by 4 bases and J by 6 bases; unmatched bases: 8. Looked up from germline, CDR1 is GTSNPN and CDR2 is SVGIG (reference sequence). CDR3 length: 14 residues. The CDR3 nucleotides are TGTGCCTGGATAGTTGACGGGGGGGCCAATGAGCAGTTCTTC. It specifies CAWIVDGGANEQFF.

V usage is TRBV30 and J usage is TRBJ1-4; tentative D call: TRBD1 (6 bases). Per the germline V gene, CDR1 is GTSNPN and CDR2 is SVGIG (reference sequence). The CDR3 runs to 18 residues. V dropped 0 bases and J dropped 7 bases, with 24 bases sitting between them. CDR3 sequence (DNA): TGTGCCTGGAGTGTACACGCAGGGGCGCAACGGCCTAGTGAAAAACTGTTTTTT. Translation: CAWSVHAGAQRPSEKLFF.